The clone carrying this T cell receptor beta chain is deemed medium-sized. Its antigen is undetermined. This record comes from a study of vaccination effects on CD4 cells after COVID-19. Across the study: The median interval between the second dose and post-vaccine sampling was 72 days.

With the ViraFEST assay, the study expanded antigen-specific CD4+ T cells using viral peptide pools, then sequenced them. Investigators separated out CD4+ T cells once 10 days of culture had passed. Vaccination of participants consisted of two doses of either the BNT162b2 or mRNA-1273 vaccine. Among the vaccine recipients, none had a prior SARS-CoV-2 infection, and nucleocapsid antibodies were negative. Researchers reported culturing 2 million to 2.5 million PBMC in each well, adding roughly 10 IU/ml IL-2 and around 10 ug/ml peptides. It was on days 3 and 7 that half the medium was replaced with IL-2 medium. Per germline, CDR1 LGHDT and CDR2 YNNKEL (reference sequence). The V gene end was trimmed by 2 bases and the J gene end by 6 bases; junction bases not matched to a gene: 2. The CDR3 runs to 15 residues. Profiled with immunoSEQ multiplex PCR; TCRdb holds only in-frame clones, not every one. Here the sample spans over 25,000 clones, 60% to 80% being singletons.

The V call is TRBV3-1 (or the pseudogene TRBV3-2), the J call TRBJ2-1; 12 bases fit TRBD2. This TCR was sampled from a human donor who received a COVID-19 vaccine. Some clones in this sample may be carry-over from other donors' samples. The sample consisted of CD4+ T cells from PBMCs cultured with SARS-CoV-2 spike peptides, taken after COVID-19 vaccination. CDR3 loop: CASSQPSGGGNEQFF. The CDR3 DNA sequence: TGTGCCAGCAGCCAACCTAGCGGGGGGGGCAATGAGCAGTTCTTC.